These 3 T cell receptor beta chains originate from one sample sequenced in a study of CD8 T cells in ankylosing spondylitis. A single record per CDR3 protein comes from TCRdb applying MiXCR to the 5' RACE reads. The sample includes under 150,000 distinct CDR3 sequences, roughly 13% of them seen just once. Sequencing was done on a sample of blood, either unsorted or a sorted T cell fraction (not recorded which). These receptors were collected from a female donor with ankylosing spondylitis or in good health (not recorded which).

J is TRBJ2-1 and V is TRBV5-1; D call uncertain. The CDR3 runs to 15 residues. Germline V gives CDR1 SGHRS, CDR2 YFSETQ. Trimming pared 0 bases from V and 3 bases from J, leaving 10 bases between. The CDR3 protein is CASSLAALNYNEQFF. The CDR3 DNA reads TGCGCCAGCAGCTTGGCCGCACTGAACTACAATGAGCAGTTCTTC.

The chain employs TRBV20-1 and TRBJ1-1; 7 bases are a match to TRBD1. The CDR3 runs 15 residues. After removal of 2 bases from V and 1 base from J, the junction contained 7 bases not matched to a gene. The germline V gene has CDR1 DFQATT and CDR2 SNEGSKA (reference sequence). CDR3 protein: CSARPQTGTNTEAFF. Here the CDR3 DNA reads TGCAGTGCTAGACCCCAGACAGGGACGAACACTGAAGCTTTCTTT.

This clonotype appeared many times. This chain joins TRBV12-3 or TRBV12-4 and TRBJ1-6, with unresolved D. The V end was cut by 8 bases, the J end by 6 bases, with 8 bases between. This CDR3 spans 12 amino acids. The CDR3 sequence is CASRQANSPLHF. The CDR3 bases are TGTGCCAGCCGGCAGGCTAATTCACCCCTCCACTTT.